Listed here are 27 T cell receptor beta chains from one sample, sequenced in a study of T-cell memory formation after mild COVID-19. TCRdb reanalysed the 5' RACE reads using MiXCR and keeps one entry per CDR3 protein. This repertoire shows about 500,000 distinct CDR3 sequences, about a fifth found once; its top ten account for around 12%. Sequencing was done on a sample of PBMCs or a T cell subset sorted from them (not recorded which). The source is an adult woman who had mild COVID-19 (a few samples of this study predate the infection). Cell type and time point are not known.

This clonotype turned up a few times. The rearrangement joins TRBV5-5 to TRBJ2-2; 8 nucleotides line up with TRBD2. Germline lookup yields CDR1 SGHKS and CDR2 YYEKEE (reference sequence). This CDR3 has 15 amino acids. V shed 1 base, J shed 8 bases, and the junction held 7 bases outside the gene matches. The CDR3 nucleotides are TGTGCCAGCAGCTTGCCGGGAGGGCCTCGAGGGGAGCTGTTTTTT. It translates to CASSLPGGPRGELFF.

This clonotype occurred a few times. J is TRBJ2-5 and V is TRBV7-8; the match to TRBD2 covers 12 bases. This CDR3 contains 16 residues. Germline CDR1 SGHVS, CDR2 FQNEAQ. V lost 5 bases to trimming and J lost 4 bases; unmatched junction nucleotides: 8. CDR3 DNA: TGTGCCAGCAGCCTATGGACTAGCGGGGTGCGAGAGACCCAGTACTTC. As protein: CASSLWTSGVRETQYF.

The chain uses TRBV6-1 and TRBJ2-5; a weak D match, TRBD1 (5 bases). The CDR3 covers 11 residues. Per germline, CDR1 MNHNS and CDR2 SASEGT. Trimming took off 3 bases at V and 10 bases at J, with 9 bases between the two ends. CDR3 DNA: TGTGCCAGCAGTGATCTCCAGGGCCAGTACTTC. Amino acid sequence: CASSDLQGQYF.

V usage is TRBV25-1 and J usage is TRBJ2-3; the match to TRBD2 covers 8 bases. The trim removed 6 bases at V and 2 bases at J, leaving 34 bases unmatched. Per germline, CDR1 MGHDK and CDR2 SYGVNS. The CDR3 is 24 residues long. CDR3 coding DNA: TGTGCCAGCAGACCCTACCTCATTTCTGACGGGACGTGGGGCCCAGCGGGGGACACAGATACGCAGTATTTT. It encodes CASRPYLISDGTWGPAGDTDTQYF.

This clonotype was detected a few times. In DNA, the CDR3 is TGTGCCAGCAGTTCGGACGGTCGATCCCTCCCCGGCTACACCTTC. This encodes CASSSDGRSLPGYTF. This chain links TRBV6-6 with TRBJ1-2; the D is unclear. The CDR3 length is 15 residues. V was cut by 4 bases and J by 8 bases, with 20 bases left in between. The germline gives CDR1 MNHNY, CDR2 SVGAGI (reference sequence).

This clonotype was found a few times. The chain uses TRBV3-1 and TRBJ2-1; tentatively, D is TRBD2 (6 bases). The CDR3 loop spans 17 amino acids. The germline V gene encodes CDR1 LGHDT and CDR2 YNNKEL (reference sequence). Trimming removed 0 bases from V and 0 bases from J, with 12 bases in between. In nucleotides, the CDR3 is TGTGCCAGCAGCCAAGAGAGGGACTTTCGCTCCTACAATGAGCAGTTCTTC. It specifies CASSQERDFRSYNEQFF.

The chain is built from TRBV4-3 and TRBJ2-3; the D call may be TRBD1 or TRBD2 (5 bases each). There are 16 residues in the CDR3. Trimming took 4 bases from V and 2 from J, leaving 16 bases between them. Germline V CDR1 and CDR2: LGHNA, YSLEER. The DNA for the CDR3 is TGCGCCAGCAGCCCATGGGACGAAATACACACAGATACGCAGTATTTT. As protein: CASSPWDEIHTDTQYF.

This clonotype occurred a few times. DNA of the CDR3: TGCAGTGCTAGAAGGTCCGGTGGCGGGAGGACAGATACGCAGTATTTT. Its translation: CSARRSGGGRTDTQYF. This rearrangement joins TRBV20-1 to TRBJ2-3, with 8 bases fitting TRBD2. Germline trimming cut 2 bases from V and 3 bases from J; bases unmatched to any gene: 10. Germline CDR1 reads DFQATT; CDR2 reads SNEGSKA (reference sequence). The CDR3 contains 16 residues.

In its sample, this clonotype was seen a few times. Compared with germline, one end of the junction differs, possibly owing to a read error. The gene calls are TRBV7-8 and TRBJ2-7, with D perhaps TRBD2 (5 bases). CDR3 size: 15 residues. In germline, CDR1 is SGHVS, CDR2 FQNEAQ. CDR3 protein: CASTLGFRYEGEQYF. The CDR3 DNA sequence: TGTGCCAGCACCTTAGGGTTCCGGTACGAGGGCGAGCAGTACTTC.

This clonotype showed up many times. This chain links TRBV7-6 with TRBJ2-2, with D hard to call. Germline V gene sequence: CDR1 SGHVS, CDR2 FNYEAQ. V lost 5 bases to trimming and J lost 8 bases, with 9 bases between them. The CDR3 is made up of 12 amino acids. CDR3: CASSLKKGELFF. The CDR3 coding sequence is TGTGCCAGCAGCCTAAAGAAAGGGGAGCTGTTTTTT.

The chain combines TRBV10-3 with TRBJ2-7, with 13 bases aligning to TRBD2. Germline V gene lookup returns CDR1 ENHRY and CDR2 SYGVKD. This CDR3 spans 16 amino acids. V was pared by 4 bases and J by 3 bases, with 6 bases of the junction left unmatched. CDR3 sequence (DNA): TGTGCCATCAGTGGTGGACTAGCGGGAGTAGACTACGAGCAGTACTTC. Protein sequence: CAISGGLAGVDYEQYF.

The rearrangement links TRBV21-1 to TRBJ1-1; the D segment call TRBD1 is taken from the table without a DNA check. TRBV21-1 is a listed pseudogene. This CDR3 has 14 amino acids. The CDR3 DNA is TGTGCCAGCAGCAAAGGGGGGACGAACACTGAAGCTTTCTTT. Its translation: CASSKGGTNTEAFF.

This chain joins TRBV5-1 and TRBJ1-4, with 7 bases lining up with TRBD1. Trimming took 3 bases from V and 8 from J; bases not matched to a gene: 7. The CDR3 is made up of 14 amino acids. Per the germline V gene, CDR1 is SGHRS and CDR2 is YFSETQ. CDR3 loop: CASSSGQWEEKLFF. For the CDR3, the DNA is TGCGCCAGCAGCTCGGGACAGTGGGAGGAAAAACTGTTTTTT.

A few counts support this clonotype. V usage is TRBV19 and J usage is TRBJ1-5; perhaps TRBD1 as D (5 bases). Germline V CDR1 and CDR2: LNHDA, SQIVND (reference sequence). CDR3 size: 13 residues. V lost 6 bases and J 3 bases, leaving 9 bases between the germline ends. CDR3 in DNA: TGTGCCAGTAGAGACAGCCTCAATCAGCCCCAGCATTTT. Amino acid sequence: CASRDSLNQPQHF. The full variable domain, in which reference TRBV19 and TRBJ1-5 provide the parts outside the CDR3, is DGGITQSPKYLFRKEGQNVTLSCEQNLNHDAMYWYRQDPGQGLRLIYYSQIVNDFQKGDIAEGYSVSREKKESFPLTVTSAQKNPTAFYLCASRDSLNQPQHFGDGTRLSIL.

The chain joins TRBV11-2 to TRBJ2-7, with a weak D call TRBD1 (6 bases). Germline CDR1 SGHAT, CDR2 FQNNGV. Trimming shortened V by 5 bases and J by 3 bases, and 17 bases separated the two germline ends. CDR3 size: 15 residues. In DNA form, the CDR3 reads TGTGCCAGCAGCCTTTCTCTGACAGGAGACTACGAGCAGTACTTC. Protein product: CASSLSLTGDYEQYF.

The J gene is TRBJ2-7, the V gene TRBV4-1; 8 nucleotides align to TRBD1. Germline values: CDR1 MGHRA, CDR2 YSYEKL. This CDR3 spans 14 amino acids. V lost 4 bases, J lost 6 bases, and 8 bases stayed unmatched. CDR3 nucleotides: TGCGCCAGCAGCCGGGCGGGACAGGCCCTCGAGCAGTACTTC. Translation gives CASSRAGQALEQYF.

Written as DNA, the CDR3 is TGTGCCAGCAGTAATTACTCCGTTTGGGCCCGGGATGAGCAGTTCTTC. Protein sequence: CASSNYSVWARDEQFF. The V gene is TRBV12-3 or TRBV12-4, the J gene TRBJ2-1; unclear D gene. Trimming took 5 bases from V and 8 from J, leaving 22 bases between them. There are 16 residues in the CDR3.

This CDR3 is CASSSPLAGGDEQYF. Written as DNA, the CDR3 is TGTGCCAGCAGCTCCCCTTTAGCGGGGGGAGACGAGCAGTACTTC. This chain links TRBV7-8 with TRBJ2-7; 10 bases line up with TRBD2. The CDR3 loop spans 15 amino acids. CDR1 is SGHVS, CDR2 FQNEAQ, per germline. Losses at the gene ends were 4 bases for V and 5 bases for J; bases not matched to a gene: 8.

The V and J genes are TRBV7-9 and TRBJ2-5; D unresolved. Between the trimmed V and J ends, which lost 0 bases and 4 bases, there was a span of 9 bases. This CDR3 has 14 amino acids. Germline-derived CDR1 and CDR2 are SEHNR and FQNEAQ (reference sequence). The CDR3 DNA is TGTGCCAGCAGCTTAGCCGGGCGGCGAGAGACCCAGTACTTC. Translation gives CASSLAGRRETQYF.

The table lists this clonotype with many counts. CDR3 in DNA: TGTGCCAGCAGCTTCGGGAATAATGAGCAGTTCTTC. Its translation is CASSFGNNEQFF. This sequence joins TRBV11-2 and TRBJ2-1; a weak D match, TRBD2 (5 bases). The germline CDR1 and CDR2 sequences are SGHAT and FQNNGV. V was clipped by 3 bases and J by 7 bases, with 7 bases between them. The CDR3 has 12 amino acids.

This chain links TRBV25-1 with TRBJ2-1; 8 bases fit TRBD1. The CDR3 is made up of 15 amino acids. CDR1 MGHDK and CDR2 SYGVNS come from the germline V gene. Losses at the gene ends were 5 bases for V and 4 bases for J; bases not matched to a gene: 7. In DNA form, the CDR3 reads TGTGCCAGCAGTTTACAGGGGGGAAGTTACAATGAGCAGTTCTTC. Translation: CASSLQGGSYNEQFF.

The chain joins TRBV7-2 to TRBJ2-7; no definite D call. This CDR3 contains 11 residues. V was pared by 5 bases and J by 8 bases, with 10 bases between. Per germline, CDR1 SGHTA and CDR2 FQGNSA. CDR3 sequence reads: CASSPALKQYF. The CDR3 DNA is TGTGCCAGCAGCCCCGCACTTAAGCAGTACTTC.

This clonotype has more than one count but fewer than ten. The V gene is TRBV6-5, the J gene TRBJ2-5, with D possibly TRBD2 on 7 matching bases. This CDR3 is built from 13 residues. Per the germline V gene, CDR1 is MNHEY and CDR2 is SVGAGI. With 8 bases removed from V and 7 bases from J, the gap between germline ends came to 17 bases. CDR3 sequence reads: CASSPMGGGTQYF. CDR3 in DNA: TGTGCCAGCTCTCCCATGGGAGGGGGGACCCAGTACTTC.

The CDR3 loop reads CASSQDTLGRNSPLHF. CDR3 coding DNA: TGTGCCAGCAGCCAAGATACTCTAGGGCGGAATTCACCCCTCCACTTT. The chain employs TRBV3-1 and TRBJ1-6; D not certain. The CDR3 is made up of 16 amino acids. V dropped 0 bases and J dropped 7 bases, with 13 bases sitting between them. CDR1 is LGHDT, CDR2 YNNKEL, per germline (reference sequence).

This clonotype has just a few counts. The chain combines TRBV29-1 with TRBJ2-2; 7 bases match TRBD1. Germline loops: CDR1 SQVTM, CDR2 ANQGSEA. The trim removed 6 bases at V and 7 bases at J, leaving 14 bases unmatched. This CDR3 spans 15 amino acids. This chain's CDR3 is CSVELDRVSVGELFF. CDR3 in DNA: TGCAGCGTGGAACTCGACAGGGTTTCAGTCGGGGAGCTGTTTTTT.

The genes are TRBV11-3 and TRBJ1-6; D unclear. CDR3 length: 14 amino acids. Trimming cost V 3 bases and J 4 bases, with 7 bases left between them. Germline CDR1 and CDR2: SGHNT and YENEEA. The CDR3 DNA is TGTGCCAGCAGCTTCCAGACTTATAATTCACCCCTCCACTTT. This sequence encodes CASSFQTYNSPLHF.

The chain's CDR3 is CASSAGWGQTGELFF. In nucleotides, the CDR3 is TGTGCCAGCAGTGCGGGCTGGGGGCAGACCGGGGAGCTGTTTTTT. The V call is TRBV12-3 or TRBV12-4, the J call TRBJ2-2, with TRBD1 as a possible D gene (6 bases). Trimming took off 5 bases at V and 5 bases at J, with 15 bases between the two ends. The CDR3 has 15 residues.